The sequence of this T cell receptor (beta chain) was determined in a study of blood T cell repertoires in COVID-19. Only one count was recorded for this clone. Germline-derived CDR1 and CDR2 are SGHDT and YYEEEE. The CDR3 runs 15 residues. V gave up 3 bases and J gave up 3 bases; unmatched junction bases: 5. Some clones are missing from TCRdb's copy, which holds only in-frame ones; the method was immunoSEQ multiplex PCR. The sample lists 120,000 or so clones; more than 70% were seen once. The V gene is TRBV5-6, the J gene TRBJ1-2, with 10 bases fitting TRBD1. The sequence derives from a woman aged 30 to 39 who had recovered from COVID-19. Sequencing was performed on peripheral blood. This CDR3 reads CASSSPGTGDYGYTF. The CDR3, as DNA: TGTGCCAGCAGCTCCCCCGGGACAGGGGACTATGGCTACACCTTC.